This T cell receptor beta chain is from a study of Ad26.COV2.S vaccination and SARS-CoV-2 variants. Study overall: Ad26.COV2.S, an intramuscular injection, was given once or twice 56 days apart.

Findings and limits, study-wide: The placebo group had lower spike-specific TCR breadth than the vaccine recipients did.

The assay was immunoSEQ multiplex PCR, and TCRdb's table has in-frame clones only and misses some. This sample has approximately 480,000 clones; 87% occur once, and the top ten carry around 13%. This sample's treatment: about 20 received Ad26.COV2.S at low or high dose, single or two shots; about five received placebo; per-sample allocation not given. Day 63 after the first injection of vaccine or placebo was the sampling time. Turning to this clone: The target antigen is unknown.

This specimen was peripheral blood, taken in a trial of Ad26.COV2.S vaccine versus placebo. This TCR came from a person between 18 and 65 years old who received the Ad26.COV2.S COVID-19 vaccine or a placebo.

This chain's CDR3 is CSVDSGLRTDTQYF. In DNA form, the CDR3 reads TGCAGCGTTGACTCCGGGCTTCGCACAGATACGCAGTATTTT. The V call is TRBV29-1, the J call TRBJ2-3; the D is unclear. V was pared by 3 bases and J by 1 base, with 11 bases between. This CDR3 is 14 amino acids long. Germline V gene lookup returns CDR1 SQVTM and CDR2 ANQGSEA.